This T cell receptor beta chain was sequenced in a study of T-cell memory formation after mild COVID-19. TCRdb fed the 5' RACE reads into MiXCR, producing one record per CDR3 protein. The sample yields approximately 490,000 distinct CDR3 sequences, roughly 22% seen once. Trimming left V 2 bases short and J 5 bases short, with 6 bases between. CDR3 size: 12 residues. The sample consisted of PBMCs or a T cell subset sorted from them (not recorded which). The chain uses TRBV23-1 and TRBJ2-5; unclear D gene. Being an ORF, TRBV23-1 has a function that is uncertain. The receptor was isolated from an adult woman who had mild COVID-19 (a few samples of this study predate the infection). Cell type and time point are not known. DNA of the CDR3: TGCGCCAGCAGTCAAGGTCACGAGACCCAGTACTTC. It yields the protein CASSQGHETQYF.